This paragraph covers one T cell receptor beta chain sequence. This sample was included in a study of blood T cell repertoires in COVID-19. Repertoires were generated with immunoSEQ multiplex PCR, while TCRdb's copy carries only in-frame clones and drops some. This sample carries over 140,000 clones, over 60% of them seen once, and the ten largest clones take roughly 8.6%. Germline V gene lookup returns CDR1 LNHNV and CDR2 YYDKDF (reference sequence). V was shortened by 4 bases and J by 5 bases, with 11 bases between the two germline ends. There are 13 residues in the CDR3. The source material was peripheral blood. The TCR sequence derives from a woman in her fifties or sixties with active or convalescent COVID-19. The chain has TRBV15 and TRBJ1-2, with D perhaps TRBD1 (6 bases). CDR3 residues: CATSIGTGYGYTF. CDR3 DNA: TGTGCCACCAGCATAGGTACAGGGTATGGCTACACCTTC. The entire variable domain, with the rest obtained from reference TRBV15 and TRBJ1-2, is as follows: DAMVIQNPRYQVTQFGKPVTLSCSQTLNHNVMYWYQQKSSQAPKLLFHYYDKDFNNEADTPDNFQSRRPNTSFCFLDIRSPGLGDTAMYLCATSIGTGYGYTFGSGTRLTVV.